The text below deals with one T cell receptor beta chain. Authors' methods: Nucleated cell number was recorded as an estimate derived from reference gene primer amplification. Clones were read by immunoSEQ multiplex PCR, and TCRdb kept only the in-frame ones, dropping some. V, J and clone size reflect that table, while D and trimming were determined from the DNA. In the table there are 100,000 to 150,000 clones, over 70% of which are singletons. These data belong to a study of blood T cell repertoires in COVID-19. Across the study: Acute and convalescent COVID-19 samples came from the United States, Italy and Spain. PBMCs, B-cell-depleted T cells, or T cells were the source of the cDNA or gDNA that made up the material.

This receptor was identified in a woman between 45 and 60 years old with acute or convalescent COVID-19. What was sequenced was peripheral blood.

CDR3: CASSYSDRLTYEQYF. CDR3 DNA: TGTGCCAGCAGTTACTCGGACAGGCTAACCTACGAGCAGTACTTC. V and J are TRBV6-5 and TRBJ2-7; 7 bases agree with TRBD1. The CDR3 covers 15 residues. Germline loops: CDR1 MNHEY, CDR2 SVGAGI. The V segment lost 0 bases and the J segment 2 bases; nucleotides outside the gene matches: 4.